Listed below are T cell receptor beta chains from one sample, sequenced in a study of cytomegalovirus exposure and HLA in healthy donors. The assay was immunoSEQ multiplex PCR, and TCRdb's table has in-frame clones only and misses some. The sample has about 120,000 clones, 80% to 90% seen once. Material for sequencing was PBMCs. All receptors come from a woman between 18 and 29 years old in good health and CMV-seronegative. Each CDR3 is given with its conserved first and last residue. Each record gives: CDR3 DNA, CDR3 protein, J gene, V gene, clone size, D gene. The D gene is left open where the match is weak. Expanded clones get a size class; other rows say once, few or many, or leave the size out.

CDR3 DNA: TGTGCCAGCAGCCCGGGACAGGCGACGAATTCACCCCTCCACTTT
CDR3 protein: CASSPGQATNSPLHF
J gene: TRBJ1-6
V gene: TRBV2
clone size: -
D gene: TRBD1

CDR3 DNA: TGTGCCAGCAGTTATGGACAGGGGCCATTCTATGGCTACACCTTC
CDR3 protein: CASSYGQGPFYGYTF
J gene: TRBJ1-2
V gene: TRBV27
clone size: once
D gene: TRBD1

CDR3 DNA: TGCGCCAGCAGCTGGGGGACAGGCCATCCTACTAGCGGGCGTTGGTACAATGAGCAGTTCTTC
CDR3 protein: CASSWGTGHPTSGRWYNEQFF
J gene: TRBJ2-1
V gene: TRBV5-1
clone size: -
D gene: -

CDR3 DNA: TGCGCCAGCAGCCTCAGACTAGCGGAACTTAGCACAGATACGCAGTATTTT
CDR3 protein: CASSLRLAELSTDTQYF
J gene: TRBJ2-3
V gene: TRBV5-1
clone size: -
D gene: TRBD2

CDR3 DNA: TGTGCCAGCAGTTCATCGGGCAGATTGCAGCCCCAGCATTTT
CDR3 protein: CASSSSGRLQPQHF
J gene: TRBJ1-5
V gene: TRBV27
clone size: -
D gene: -

CDR3 DNA: TGTGCCAGCCACGTATTTGGGGGGGGTGAAGCTTTCTTT
CDR3 protein: CASHVFGGGEAFF
J gene: TRBJ1-1
V gene: TRBV2
clone size: -
D gene: -

CDR3 DNA: TGTGCCAGCGCGTTCTTTGGACAGGGGTTTCCAACTAATGAAAAACTGTTTTTT
CDR3 protein: CASAFFGQGFPTNEKLFF
J gene: TRBJ1-4
V gene: TRBV9
clone size: -
D gene: TRBD1

CDR3 DNA: TGTGCCAGCAGTGGCAATGCAGGGGGTAGGACTGAAGCTTTCTTT
CDR3 protein: CASSGNAGGRTEAFF
J gene: TRBJ1-1
V gene: TRBV6-1
clone size: -
D gene: TRBD1

CDR3 DNA: TGTGCCAGCAGCCCCAGGGACAGGCAAACCTACAATGAGCAGTTCTTC
CDR3 protein: CASSPRDRQTYNEQFF
J gene: TRBJ2-1
V gene: TRBV7-9
clone size: -
D gene: TRBD1

CDR3 DNA: TGTGCCAGCAGCGTAGGCGGGGGTGGCACAGATACGCAGTATTTT
CDR3 protein: CASSVGGGGTDTQYF
J gene: TRBJ2-3
V gene: TRBV9
clone size: -
D gene: TRBD2

CDR3 DNA: TGTGCCAGCAGCCCACGGGGACAGGTGAACACTGAAGCTTTCTTT
CDR3 protein: CASSPRGQVNTEAFF
J gene: TRBJ1-1
V gene: TRBV6-6
clone size: once
D gene: TRBD1

CDR3 DNA: TGTGCCAGCAGCTCGAGGACAGGGCCGGAAGAAAAACTGTTTTTT
CDR3 protein: CASSSRTGPEEKLFF
J gene: TRBJ1-4
V gene: TRBV11-3
clone size: -
D gene: TRBD1

CDR3 DNA: TGTGCCAGCAGCGGAAGAGGACAGGGGGGGACCGGGGAGCTGTTTTTT
CDR3 protein: CASSGRGQGGTGELFF
J gene: TRBJ2-2
V gene: TRBV5-4
clone size: -
D gene: TRBD1

CDR3 DNA: TGCGCCAGCAGCCAAGAAAGCATTCTTACGGACAATGAGCAGTTCTTC
CDR3 protein: CASSQESILTDNEQFF
J gene: TRBJ2-1
V gene: TRBV4-3
clone size: -
D gene: -

CDR3 DNA: TGTGCCAGCAGCCCCAGACGGGGGAGAAGGACCCTCACAGATACGCAGTATTTT
CDR3 protein: CASSPRRGRRTLTDTQYF
J gene: TRBJ2-3
V gene: TRBV11-3
clone size: -
D gene: -

CDR3 DNA: TGTGCCAGCAGCCTCCCCCCGGGTGAAGCTTTCTTT
CDR3 protein: CASSLPPGEAFF
J gene: TRBJ1-1
V gene: TRBV7-2
clone size: -
D gene: -

CDR3 DNA: TGCAGTGCTCGGACAAACTATGGCTACACCTTC
CDR3 protein: CSARTNYGYTF
J gene: TRBJ1-2
V gene: TRBV20-1
clone size: -
D gene: -

CDR3 DNA: TGCGCCAGCAGCTTGGAGGCGGGCTTGAACACTGAAGCTTTCTTT
CDR3 protein: CASSLEAGLNTEAFF
J gene: TRBJ1-1
V gene: TRBV5-1
clone size: -
D gene: -

CDR3 DNA: TGTGCCAGCAGTTCCTTATCCGGCAGGGGGGAGACCCAGTACTTC
CDR3 protein: CASSSLSGRGETQYF
J gene: TRBJ2-5
V gene: TRBV27
clone size: -
D gene: TRBD1

CDR3 DNA: TGTGCCAGCAGCCCCGAACAGGGGGGGGTGAAGAGCCGGACCCAGTACTTC
CDR3 protein: CASSPEQGGVKSRTQYF
J gene: TRBJ2-5
V gene: TRBV11-1
clone size: -
D gene: -

CDR3 DNA: TGTGCCAGCAGTTACTCGGACAGGGGCTCCTACGAGCAGTACTTC
CDR3 protein: CASSYSDRGSYEQYF
J gene: TRBJ2-7
V gene: TRBV6-5
clone size: once
D gene: TRBD1

CDR3 DNA: TGTGCCAGCAGTTTCCGGGACAGTGTAAACTACGAGCAGTACTTC
CDR3 protein: CASSFRDSVNYEQYF
J gene: TRBJ2-7
V gene: TRBV6-5
clone size: once
D gene: TRBD1

CDR3 DNA: TGCGCCAGCAGCCATCCACAGGGGGCGCCCGTCTATGGCTACACCTTC
CDR3 protein: CASSHPQGAPVYGYTF
J gene: TRBJ1-2
V gene: TRBV4-1
clone size: once
D gene: TRBD1

CDR3 DNA: TGTGCCAGCAGCCCGGGACAGGGAGGCGGTGAGCAGTTCTTC
CDR3 protein: CASSPGQGGGEQFF
J gene: TRBJ2-1
V gene: TRBV28
clone size: -
D gene: TRBD1

CDR3 DNA: TGTGCCAGCAGCTTGGGAACAGGGTTGGCTAACTATGGCTACACCTTC
CDR3 protein: CASSLGTGLANYGYTF
J gene: TRBJ1-2
V gene: TRBV5-6
clone size: -
D gene: -

CDR3 DNA: TGTGCCAGCAGTTCCCCGGGACTAGCGGGACGTAATGAGCAGTTCTTC
CDR3 protein: CASSSPGLAGRNEQFF
J gene: TRBJ2-1
V gene: TRBV28
clone size: -
D gene: TRBD2

CDR3 DNA: TGTGCCAGCAGTTACGTCCAGGGGGCGGGAGGAAACACCATATATTTT
CDR3 protein: CASSYVQGAGGNTIYF
J gene: TRBJ1-3
V gene: TRBV6-6
clone size: -
D gene: TRBD1

CDR3 DNA: TGTGCCAGTCCGGGGGTGGTGGGGGACTACGAGCAGTACTTC
CDR3 protein: CASPGVVGDYEQYF
J gene: TRBJ2-7
V gene: TRBV6-1
clone size: -
D gene: -

CDR3 DNA: TGCGCCAGCAGCCAAGATGGGGGGAGGAGGCAGTTCTTC
CDR3 protein: CASSQDGGRRQFF
J gene: TRBJ2-1
V gene: TRBV4-3
clone size: -
D gene: -

CDR3 DNA: TGCGCCAGCAGCTGGACTAGCGGGATGTACGAGCAGTACTTC
CDR3 protein: CASSWTSGMYEQYF
J gene: TRBJ2-7
V gene: TRBV5-1
clone size: -
D gene: TRBD2

CDR3 DNA: TGTGCCAGCAGTTCCCGGGACACCCGCACAGATACGCAGTATTTT
CDR3 protein: CASSSRDTRTDTQYF
J gene: TRBJ2-3
V gene: TRBV6-5
clone size: -
D gene: -

CDR3 DNA: TGTGCCAGCAGCACTAGCGGGAGCTTTAGCCATGAGCAGTTCTTC
CDR3 protein: CASSTSGSFSHEQFF
J gene: TRBJ2-1
V gene: TRBV5-4
clone size: -
D gene: TRBD2

CDR3 DNA: TGTGCCAGCAGTAATCAGGGCTTGTATCAGCCCCAGCATTTT
CDR3 protein: CASSNQGLYQPQHF
J gene: TRBJ1-5
V gene: TRBV6-5
clone size: -
D gene: -

CDR3 DNA: TGTGCCAGCAGCTTGCAACAGAACACTGAAGCTTTCTTT
CDR3 protein: CASSLQQNTEAFF
J gene: TRBJ1-1
V gene: TRBV5-8
clone size: -
D gene: -

CDR3 DNA: TGTGCCAGCAGCGAAGACAGGGGGGTGGAAGAGACCCAGTACTTC
CDR3 protein: CASSEDRGVEETQYF
J gene: TRBJ2-5
V gene: TRBV27
clone size: -
D gene: TRBD1

CDR3 DNA: TGTGCCAGCAGCCGAGACAGCTATAACACCGGGGAGCTGTTTTTT
CDR3 protein: CASSRDSYNTGELFF
J gene: TRBJ2-2
V gene: TRBV7-3
clone size: once
D gene: -

CDR3 DNA: TGTGCCAGCGGGCCACTTCCCGTCACCGGGGAGCTGTTTTTT
CDR3 protein: CASGPLPVTGELFF
J gene: TRBJ2-2
V gene: TRBV6-1
clone size: -
D gene: -

CDR3 DNA: TGTGCCAGCAGACCCGGACTAGCGACCCCCTACAATGAGCAGTTCTTC
CDR3 protein: CASRPGLATPYNEQFF
J gene: TRBJ2-1
V gene: TRBV28
clone size: -
D gene: TRBD2

CDR3 DNA: TGCGCCAGCAGCTCGGGGACCGATAGCGGGGGGAAAGAGACCCAGTACTTC
CDR3 protein: CASSSGTDSGGKETQYF
J gene: TRBJ2-5
V gene: TRBV5-1
clone size: few
D gene: TRBD2

CDR3 DNA: TGTGCCAGCAGTTTTTATAGGACAGGGGGTATTGAAGCTTTCTTT
CDR3 protein: CASSFYRTGGIEAFF
J gene: TRBJ1-1
V gene: TRBV28
clone size: -
D gene: TRBD1

CDR3 DNA: TGCGCCAGCAGCTGGCAGCGACCCTCGAGTTCCGGGGAGCTGTTTTTT
CDR3 protein: CASSWQRPSSSGELFF
J gene: TRBJ2-2
V gene: TRBV5-1
clone size: -
D gene: -

CDR3 DNA: TGTGCCAGCAGCCAAAGACAGGGGATCACCGGGGAGCTGTTTTTT
CDR3 protein: CASSQRQGITGELFF
J gene: TRBJ2-2
V gene: TRBV4-2
clone size: -
D gene: TRBD1

CDR3 DNA: TGTGCCAGCACTCGGGGAGGGGTATTGAACACTGAAGCTTTCTTT
CDR3 protein: CASTRGGVLNTEAFF
J gene: TRBJ1-1
V gene: TRBV6-1
clone size: -
D gene: -

CDR3 DNA: TGTGCCAGCAGCCCCAGTGCGGCCCCATCCTACGAGCAGTACTTC
CDR3 protein: CASSPSAAPSYEQYF
J gene: TRBJ2-7
V gene: TRBV11-2
clone size: -
D gene: -

CDR3 DNA: TGTGCCAGCAGTTCTAACAGGGGGCAGTACGAGCAGTACTTC
CDR3 protein: CASSSNRGQYEQYF
J gene: TRBJ2-7
V gene: TRBV27
clone size: -
D gene: TRBD1

CDR3 DNA: TGTGCCAGCAGTTGGGGGACAGGGATGGCCAAAAACATTCAGTACTTC
CDR3 protein: CASSWGTGMAKNIQYF
J gene: TRBJ2-4
V gene: TRBV27
clone size: -
D gene: TRBD1

CDR3 DNA: TGTGCCAGCAGTTGGACAGCTAACTATGGCTACACCTTC
CDR3 protein: CASSWTANYGYTF
J gene: TRBJ1-2
V gene: TRBV25-1
clone size: -
D gene: -

CDR3 DNA: TGTGCCAGCAGTTTCACGGGGGAGGGCAATCAGCCCCAGCATTTT
CDR3 protein: CASSFTGEGNQPQHF
J gene: TRBJ1-5
V gene: TRBV27
clone size: -
D gene: -

CDR3 DNA: TGTGCCAGTAGTACCGACAGGGGGCCCTGGGATGGCTACACCTTC
CDR3 protein: CASSTDRGPWDGYTF
J gene: TRBJ1-2
V gene: TRBV19
clone size: -
D gene: TRBD1

CDR3 DNA: TGTGCCAGCAGTTTCGGGGACAGGGGGATGTACACCTTC
CDR3 protein: CASSFGDRGMYTF
J gene: TRBJ1-2
V gene: TRBV28
clone size: -
D gene: TRBD1

CDR3 DNA: TGCGCCAGCAGCTTGGAGACAGGGGGCTCCTACGAGCAGTACTTC
CDR3 protein: CASSLETGGSYEQYF
J gene: TRBJ2-7
V gene: TRBV5-1
clone size: -
D gene: TRBD1

CDR3 DNA: TGTGCCAGCCAGGGAGGGATCGGGGAGCTGTTTTTT
CDR3 protein: CASQGGIGELFF
J gene: TRBJ2-2
V gene: TRBV28
clone size: -
D gene: TRBD2

CDR3 DNA: TGTGCCAGCTCACCCCAGGGGTACAATCAGCCCCAGCATTTT
CDR3 protein: CASSPQGYNQPQHF
J gene: TRBJ1-5
V gene: TRBV18
clone size: -
D gene: -

CDR3 DNA: TGTGCCAGCAGCCAAGATGGGGGAGGGCTAGATACGCAGTATTTT
CDR3 protein: CASSQDGGGLDTQYF
J gene: TRBJ2-3
V gene: TRBV4-2
clone size: -
D gene: TRBD2

CDR3 DNA: TGTGCCAGCAGTAGGGGGACAGGGCCGAATCTCGGCCGGCCCGGGGAGCTGTTTTTT
CDR3 protein: CASSRGTGPNLGRPGELFF
J gene: TRBJ2-2
V gene: TRBV28
clone size: -
D gene: TRBD1